This T cell receptor (beta chain) was sequenced for a study of blood T cell repertoires in COVID-19. Measured with immunoSEQ multiplex PCR; TCRdb has only the in-frame clones, and not every one. The profile shows tens of thousands of clones, about 87% of them singletons. This TCR was sampled from a man at least 80 years old with acute or convalescent COVID-19. Sequenced: peripheral blood.

This chain's CDR3 is CASSARQGTNTGELFF. CDR3 DNA: TGTGCCAGCAGTGCCAGACAGGGAACCAACACCGGGGAGCTGTTTTTT. The rearrangement links TRBV6-4 to TRBJ2-2, with TRBD1 matching 7 bases. The CDR3 runs 16 residues. J was trimmed by 2 bases and V by 4 bases; bases with no gene match: 7. Germline lookup yields CDR1 MRHNA and CDR2 SNTAGT.